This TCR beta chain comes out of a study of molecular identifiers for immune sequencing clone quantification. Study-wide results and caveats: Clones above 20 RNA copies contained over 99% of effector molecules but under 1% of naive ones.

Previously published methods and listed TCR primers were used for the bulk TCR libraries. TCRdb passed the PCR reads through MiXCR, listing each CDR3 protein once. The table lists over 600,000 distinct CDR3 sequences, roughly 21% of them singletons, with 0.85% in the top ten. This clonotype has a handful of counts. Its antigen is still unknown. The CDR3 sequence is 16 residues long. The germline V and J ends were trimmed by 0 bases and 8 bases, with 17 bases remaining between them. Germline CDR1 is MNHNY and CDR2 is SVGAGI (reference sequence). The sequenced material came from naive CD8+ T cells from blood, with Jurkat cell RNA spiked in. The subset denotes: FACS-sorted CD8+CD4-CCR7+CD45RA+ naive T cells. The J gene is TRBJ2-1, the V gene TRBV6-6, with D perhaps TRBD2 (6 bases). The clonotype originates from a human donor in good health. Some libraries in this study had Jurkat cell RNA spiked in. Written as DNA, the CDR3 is TGTGCCAGCAGTTACTCGAGGAGTGGGAGGAACTATGAGCAGTTCTTC. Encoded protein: CASSYSRSGRNYEQFF.